The 19 T cell receptor beta chains listed next were all sequenced from one sample in a study of CD8+CD57+ T cells in acquired aplastic anemia. Genomic DNA constituted the template upon which TCR beta VDJ and CDR3 profiling was performed. MiXCR was run by TCRdb on the reads, yielding one entry per CDR3 protein. The data show 300,000 or so distinct CDR3 sequences, 56% seen once. Sequencing involved patients with CD8+CD57+ cell expansion previously shown by flow cytometry. What was sequenced was sorted CD4+, CD8+, or CD8+CD57+ T cells (not recorded which) from PBMCs. These receptor sequences come from a human donor with aplastic anemia.

The rearrangement links TRBV10-3 to TRBJ2-1, with D perhaps given as TRBD1 or TRBD2 (5 bases each). This CDR3 region has 15 residues. The ends were cut back, 10 bases at V and 6 bases at J, with 22 bases in the middle. CDR1 and CDR2 (germline): ENHRY, SYGVKD. This chain's CDR3 is CASSSGALGRNEQFF. CDR3 nucleotides: TGTGCCAGCAGCTCCGGGGCTTTGGGTCGCAATGAGCAGTTCTTC.

This chain uses TRBV7-3 with TRBJ2-3; D remains unclear. The DNA end is more similar to TRBJ1-5, so the J call may be wrong. Germline CDR1 reads SGHTA; CDR2 reads FQGTGA. The CDR3 consists of 15 residues. The CDR3 region has the DNA TGTGCCAGCAGCTTAGGACTAGCGGGAGCAGATACGCAGCATTTT. Amino acids: CASSLGLAGADTQHF.

At least ten counts were recorded for this clonotype. The genes are TRBV7-8 and TRBJ2-1, with 9 bases matching TRBD1. This CDR3 has 15 residues. Germline CDR1 reads SGHVS; CDR2 reads FQNEAQ. With 3 bases clipped from V and 9 bases from J, the junction kept 9 bases outside the gene matches. The CDR3 region has the DNA TGTGCCAGCAGCTTTCCCGGGACAGGGATAACTGAGCAGTTCTTC. Encoded protein: CASSFPGTGITEQFF.

This clonotype was seen a few times. The V and J genes are TRBV15 and TRBJ2-1; 9 bases are shared with TRBD2. The DNA end favors TRBJ2-7, so the J call may be wrong. Germline loops: CDR1 LNHNV, CDR2 YYDKDF (reference sequence). The CDR3 is 15 residues long. The CDR3: CATRRGTSRQYEQYF. The CDR3 bases are TGTGCCACCAGAAGGGGGACTAGCAGACAATACGAGCAGTACTTC.

This clonotype occurred a few times. CDR3 loop: CSLAGGGDTDTQYF. DNA for the CDR3: TGCAGCTTAGCGGGGGGTGGGGACACAGATACGCAGTATTTT. V and J are TRBV29-1 and TRBJ2-3, with 10 bases lining up with TRBD2. The CDR3 is made up of 14 amino acids. After removal of 8 bases from V and 2 bases from J, the junction contained 7 bases not matched to a gene. In germline, CDR1 is SQVTM, CDR2 ANQGSEA.

V usage is TRBV7-9 and J usage is TRBJ1-2, with D uncertain. The CDR3 has 16 residues. V lost 1 base and J 4 bases, leaving 16 bases between the germline ends. Germline V CDR1 and CDR2: SEHNR, FQNEAQ (reference sequence). CDR3 DNA: TGTGCCAGCAGCTTAGGTAGAACCGAGGAGACCTATGGCTACACCTTC. Amino acid sequence: CASSLGRTEETYGYTF.

The CDR3 region has the DNA TGTGCCAGCAGCCAATCTCTCGGAGGCATACACCGCTCCTACGAGCAGTACTTC. Its protein is CASSQSLGGIHRSYEQYF. V is TRBV16 and J is TRBJ2-7, with D possibly matching TRBD2 (5 bases). The CDR3 is made up of 18 amino acids. V lost 0 bases, J lost 0 bases, and 18 bases lay in between. From germline, CDR1 is KGHSY and CDR2 FQNENV.

This clonotype showed up many times. The chain has TRBV29-1 and TRBJ2-1; a possible D gene is TRBD2 (6 bases). Germline values: CDR1 SQVTM, CDR2 ANQGSEA. CDR3 length equals 16 residues. V was clipped by 4 bases and J by 2 bases, with 18 bases between them. CDR3 amino acids: CSVGRGVAEPYNEQFF. The CDR3, as DNA: TGCAGCGTTGGGCGGGGCGTAGCGGAACCCTACAATGAGCAGTTCTTC.

The chain carries TRBV4-1 and TRBJ2-2; D remains unclear. The germline V gene encodes CDR1 MGHRA and CDR2 YSYEKL. Trimming removed 4 bases at V and 7 bases at J, with 16 bases between. This CDR3 is 15 amino acids long. CDR3 DNA sequence: TGCGCCAGCAGCCTTATAGGTACAGCTAGCGGGGAGCTGTTTTTT. Protein: CASSLIGTASGELFF.

This clonotype was detected only a few times. The chain couples TRBV7-8 to TRBJ2-7; D is possibly TRBD2 (6 bases). The V and J ends lost 5 bases and 2 bases respectively, with 16 bases between them. Germline-derived CDR1 and CDR2 are SGHVS and FQNEAQ. The CDR3 consists of 15 residues. The DNA of the CDR3 is TGTGCCAGCAGCCAACTAGCTTTACTTACCTACGAGCAGTACTTC. It translates to CASSQLALLTYEQYF.

This clonotype was picked up many times. This chain joins TRBV2 and TRBJ2-3, with D tentatively TRBD1 (8 bases). CDR1 SNHLY and CDR2 FYNNEI come from the germline V gene. This CDR3 is built from 19 residues. V was clipped by 2 bases and J by 1 base, with 22 bases between them. CDR3 residues: CASSEWRTGRGLRTDTQYF. The CDR3 DNA sequence: TGTGCCAGCAGTGAATGGAGGACAGGGCGGGGGTTACGCACAGATACGCAGTATTTT.

The CDR3 DNA reads as TGCAGCGTTGACGGGGACAGCCAAGAGACCCAGTACTTC. As protein: CSVDGDSQETQYF. The V gene is TRBV29-1, the J gene TRBJ2-5, with TRBD1 identical over 7 bases. This CDR3 comprises 13 residues. Unmatched junction bases numbered 2, after V lost 3 bases and J lost 1 base. Per germline, CDR1 SQVTM and CDR2 ANQGSEA. Variable domain in full (rest from reference TRBV29-1 and TRBJ2-5): SAVISQKPSRDICQRGTSLTIQCQVDSQVTMMFWYRQQPGQSLTLIATANQGSEATYESGFVIDKFPISRPNLTFSTLTVSNMSPEDSSIYLCSVDGDSQETQYFGPGTRLLVL.

The gene calls are TRBV5-1 and TRBJ2-7; the D is unclear. The V end lost 3 bases, the J end lost 5 bases, and 12 bases lay between the germline ends. Per the germline V gene, CDR1 is SGHRS and CDR2 is YFSETQ. The CDR3 is 13 residues long. The CDR3 loop reads CASSSSWGDEQYF. The CDR3, as DNA: TGCGCCAGCAGCTCCTCTTGGGGTGACGAGCAGTACTTC. Full variable domain (rest looked up from reference TRBV5-1 and TRBJ2-7): KAGVTQTPRYLIKTRGQQVTLSCSPISGHRSVSWYQQTPGQGLQFLFEYFSETQRNKGNFPGRFSGRQFSNSRSEMNVSTLELGDSALYLCASSSSWGDEQYFGPGTRLTVT.

The J gene is TRBJ1-1, the V gene TRBV25-1, with 8 bases matching TRBD1. The CDR3 covers 13 residues. The trim removed 8 bases at V and 1 base at J, leaving 3 bases unmatched. CDR1 and CDR2 from the germline V gene are MGHDK and SYGVNS. CDR3 bases: TGTGCCAGCGGGGACAGGCGGAACACTGAAGCTTTCTTT. Translation: CASGDRRNTEAFF.

This clonotype was seen ten or more times. V and J are TRBV5-1 and TRBJ2-7, with 7 bases that match TRBD2. V shed 4 bases, J shed 4 bases, and the junction held 8 bases outside the gene matches. The germline V gene has CDR1 SGHRS and CDR2 YFSETQ. The CDR3 runs 14 residues. This CDR3 reads CASSTGLEPYEQYF. Here the CDR3 DNA reads TGCGCCAGCAGCACCGGACTAGAGCCTTACGAGCAGTACTTC.

CDR3 sequence: CASSLAGQGAGNEQFF. CDR3 coding DNA: TGTGCCAGCAGCTTAGCGGGACAGGGGGCGGGAAATGAGCAGTTCTTC. The rearrangement joins TRBV7-2 to TRBJ2-1, with TRBD1 matching 12 bases. V dropped 0 bases and J dropped 7; count of bases not matched to a gene: 4. The CDR3 spans 16 residues. Germline CDR1 reads SGHTA; CDR2 reads FQGNSA. Supplemented by reference TRBV7-2 and TRBJ2-1, the full variable domain reads GAGVSQSPSNKVTEKGKDVELRCDPISGHTALYWYRQSLGQGLEFLIYFQGNSAPDKSGLPSDRFSAERTGGSVSTLTIQRTQQEDSAVYLCASSLAGQGAGNEQFFGPGTRLTVL.

CDR3 loop: CASSLIHLGADTQYF. The CDR3 bases are TGTGCCAGCAGCTTAATTCATTTGGGGGCAGATACGCAGTATTTT. V gene TRBV7-3 combines with J gene TRBJ2-3, with D tentatively TRBD1 or TRBD2 (5 bases each). Germline CDR1 and CDR2: SGHTA and FQGTGA. V shed 1 base and J shed 4 bases, with 12 bases lying between them. The CDR3 spans 15 residues.

A remark on this clonotype: The junction shows a germline mismatch at one end, possibly a read error. This chain joins TRBV7-3 and TRBJ1-1; D is uncertain. Germline loops: CDR1 SGHTA, CDR2 FQGTGA. The CDR3 totals 13 residues. CDR3 region: CASSADGNNEAFF. Here the CDR3 DNA reads TGTGCCAGCAGCGCCGACGGGAACAATGAAGCTTTCTTT. The variable domain in full, completed from reference TRBV7-3 and TRBJ1-1, reads GAGVSQTPSNKVTEKGKYVELRCDPISGHTALYWYRQSLGQGPEFLIYFQGTGAADDSGLPNDRFFAVRPEGSVSTLKIQRTERGDSAVYLCASSADGNNEAFFGQGTRLTVV.

This clonotype occurred a few times. The chain employs TRBV7-9 and TRBJ2-1; 9 nucleotides line up with TRBD1. With V trimmed by 5 bases and J by 6 bases, 8 bases remained unmatched. Germline CDR1 and CDR2: SEHNR and FQNEAQ (reference sequence). The CDR3 spans 15 residues. CDR3 DNA sequence: TGTGCCAGCAGCCCCCACCCGACAGGGGGCAATGAGCAGTTCTTC. Its translation: CASSPHPTGGNEQFF. The full variable domain, completed using reference TRBV7-9 and TRBJ2-1, is DTGVSQNPRHKITKRGQNVTFRCDPISEHNRLYWYRQTLGQGPEFLTYFQNEAQLEKSRLLSDRFSAERPKGSFSTLEIQRTEQGDSAMYLCASSPHPTGGNEQFFGPGTRLTVL.